These T cell receptor beta chains were read from a single sample in a study. TCRdb called the 5' RACE reads again in MiXCR, with one record for every CDR3 protein. This table has some 64,000 distinct CDR3 sequences, 20% to 25% appearing once. Sequencing used memory CD4+ T cells sorted from a lymph node. Source of these receptors: a female donor with breast cancer. Both conserved end residues are part of each CDR3. The D gene is left open where the match is weak. Expanded clones get a size class; other rows say once, few or many, or leave the size out.

>TRBV7-9|-|TRBJ2-3|-
TGTGCCAGCAGCTTACCAACCGTAAGCACAGATACGCAGTATTTT
CASSLPTVSTDTQYF
>TRBV7-2|few|TRBJ1-1|-
TGTGCCAGCAACAAAGACAGTATTAGGGGGAACACTGAAGCTTTCTTT
CASNKDSIRGNTEAFF
>TRBV6-5|-|TRBJ1-2|TRBD1
TGTGCCAGCACCCCTACAGGGGCGGCCTATGGCTACACCTTC
CASTPTGAAYGYTF
>TRBV5-1|few|TRBJ2-1|-
TGCGCCAGCAGCTTGGCCGGGACTTCTTTGGGTTGGCTGTTCTTC
CASSLAGTSLGWLFF
>TRBV5-1|many|TRBJ1-1|-
TGCGCCAGCAGCTTGGAGGGCACTGAAGCTTTCTTT
CASSLEGTEAFF
>TRBV7-2|-|TRBJ2-3|-
TGTGCCAGCACTTCTTACCTGTTGACAGATACGCAGTATTTT
CASTSYLLTDTQYF
>TRBV5-1|many|TRBJ1-2|-
TGCGCCAGCGCGGACCAGGTCCCTAACTATGGCTACACCTTC
CASADQVPNYGYTF
>TRBV29-1|-|TRBJ1-1|-
TGCAGCGCTTACAAAAACACTGAAGCTTGCTTT
CSAYKNTEACF
>TRBV5-6|-|TRBJ2-2|-
TGTGCCAGCAGCTCCGACAGGTCGGAGATAGGCGGGGAGCTGTTTTTT
CASSSDRSEIGGELFF
>TRBV28|-|TRBJ1-4|TRBD1
TGTGCCAGCAGTTTACAGGGGGGAGATGAAAAACTGTTTTTT
CASSLQGGDEKLFF
>TRBV29-1|few|TRBJ2-7|-
TGCAGCGTTTCGGAACTGGACGAGCAGTACTTC
CSVSELDEQYF
>TRBV4-1|-|TRBJ2-5|-
TGCGCCAGCAGCCCCTTTTATCAGGGCCCAGGGGAGACCCAGTACTTC
CASSPFYQGPGETQYF
>TRBV5-1|few|TRBJ1-1|-
TGCGCCAGCAGCGGGGACCCGAACACTGAAGCTTTCTTT
CASSGDPNTEAFF
>TRBV3-1|few|TRBJ1-3|-
TGTGCCAGCTGTGACGGCCACTCTGGAAACACCATATATTTT
CASCDGHSGNTIYF
>TRBV7-2|-|TRBJ1-2|-
TGTGCCAGCAGCTCAAAAACAGGCGGGAGGAGTAATGGCTACACCTTC
CASSSKTGGRSNGYTF
>TRBV6-1|few|TRBJ2-3|TRBD1
TGTGCCAGCAGTGAAGCGACAGGGGTTAGCACAGATACGCAGTATTTT
CASSEATGVSTDTQYF
>TRBV27|few|TRBJ2-3|-
TGTGCCAGCAGTAAACAGGGAGGGGGGGATACGCAGTATTTT
CASSKQGGGDTQYF
>TRBV6-2/TRBV6-3|few|TRBJ2-7|-
TGTGCCAGCAGTTACTCGGGCGCCGCCAACGAGCAGTACTTC
CASSYSGAANEQYF
>TRBV29-1|-|TRBJ1-1|-
TGCAGCATTGCCCCACAGATTGAAGCTTTCTTT
CSIAPQIEAFF
>TRBV20-1|-|TRBJ2-7|TRBD2
TGCAGTGCTAGGGGTAGCGGGGGTCGGTCCTACGAGCAGTACTTC
CSARGSGGRSYEQYF
>TRBV18|once|TRBJ1-1|-
TGTGCCAGCTCACCGCCCGGGACGGTGGACACTGATGCTTTCTTT
CASSPPGTVDTDAFF
>TRBV7-2|-|TRBJ2-3|-
TGTGCCAGCAGCTTATATCAAAGCACAGATACGCAGTATTTT
CASSLYQSTDTQYF
>TRBV20-1|-|TRBJ2-3|TRBD2
TGCAGTGCTACCCGGACTAGCGGAACAGATACGCAGTATTTT
CSATRTSGTDTQYF
>TRBV15|-|TRBJ1-5|-
TGTGCCACCAGCAGAGATAAGGGGCGGAATCAGCCCCGGCATTTT
CATSRDKGRNQPRHF
>TRBV7-9|few|TRBJ1-1|-
TGTGCCAGCGTCGACGCATCGAACACTGAAGCTTTCTTT
CASVDASNTEAFF
>TRBV25-1|few|TRBJ2-2|TRBD1
TGTGCCAGCAGTGACCCGACAGGGGGTAACACCGGGGAGCTGTTTTTT
CASSDPTGGNTGELFF
>TRBV30|-|TRBJ1-5|-
TGTGCCTGGAGTAAAGTGGGGCAGCCCCAGCATTTT
CAWSKVGQPQHF
>TRBV6-5|few|TRBJ1-4|-
TGTGCCAGCGGACCTCGGGAAAAACTGTTTTTT
CASGPREKLFF
>TRBV20-1|few|TRBJ2-5|TRBD1
TGCAGTGCTGCCCGACAGGGGGTAAGGACCCAGTACTTC
CSAARQGVRTQYF
>TRBV28|few|TRBJ2-1|TRBD2
TGTGCCAGCAGCCCCGGGACTAGCATTTGGAATGAGCAGTTCTTC
CASSPGTSIWNEQFF
>TRBV7-8|few|TRBJ1-1|TRBD1
TGTGCCAGCAGCGTAGGACAGGGGGTGGCTGAAGCTTTCTTT
CASSVGQGVAEAFF
>TRBV6-1|few|TRBJ2-7|-
TGTGCCAGCAGTGACAGGAGGGGTGAGGAGCAGTACTTC
CASSDRRGEEQYF
>TRBV6-6|few|TRBJ1-5|-
TGTGCCAGCAGTTTAGGCCGTTACAATCAGCCCCAGCATTTT
CASSLGRYNQPQHF
>TRBV20-1|-|TRBJ2-1|-
TGCAGTGCTAGCAACGTGAGGGTCGATGAGCAGTTCTTC
CSASNVRVDEQFF
>TRBV6-1|many|TRBJ2-1|-
TGTGCCAGCAGTGCGACAGTCAGGGAGCAGTTCTTC
CASSATVREQFF
>TRBV10-3|few|TRBJ2-1|-
TGTGCCATCAGTGAGGGGGGCGGGGCGGACTCCTACAATGAGCAGTTCTTC
CAISEGGGADSYNEQFF
>TRBV7-2|-|TRBJ1-1|TRBD1
TGTGCCAGCAGCCCGCCGACAGGGAGGACTGAAGCTTTCTTT
CASSPPTGRTEAFF
>TRBV5-6|few|TRBJ2-1|-
TGTGCCAGCAGCTTGGCGGGTGAGACTGGAGGAGGGGATGAGCAGTTCTTC
CASSLAGETGGGDEQFF
>TRBV5-1|few|TRBJ2-5|-
TGCGCCAGCAGCTTGCTCCTTGACCAAGAGACCCAGTACTTC
CASSLLLDQETQYF
>TRBV20-1|-|TRBJ1-1|-
TGCAGTGCCACCCGCGGGGGCTGGAACACTGAAGCTTTCTTT
CSATRGGWNTEAFF
>TRBV7-3|many|TRBJ2-3|-
TGTGCCAGCAGCTTTGGTCACCCCACAGATACGCAGTATTTT
CASSFGHPTDTQYF
>TRBV28|once|TRBJ2-2|TRBD1
TGTGCCACCGGGACAGGATCTGGCGGGGAGCTGTTTTTT
CATGTGSGGELFF
>TRBV7-2|-|TRBJ1-6|-
TGTGCCAGCAGCTCGCAGCAGAAGCCCCTCCACTTT
CASSSQQKPLHF
>TRBV7-9|-|TRBJ2-3|TRBD2
TGTGCCAGCACCCTGGGACTAGCGTACACAGATACGCAGTATTTT
CASTLGLAYTDTQYF
>TRBV20-1|-|TRBJ2-5|TRBD2
TGCAGTGCTAGCACTAGCGAGCTCCAGTACTTC
CSASTSELQYF
>TRBV7-3|few|TRBJ2-5|-
TGTGCCAGCAGCTTCACGGGAACACAAGAGACCCAGTACTTC
CASSFTGTQETQYF
>TRBV7-2|few|TRBJ2-3|-
TGTGCCAGCAGCTTAGGGGGGGAAAGCACAGATACGCAGTATTTT
CASSLGGESTDTQYF
>TRBV5-1|-|TRBJ1-1|-
TGCGCCAGCAGCGTACTAACAGGGAGCACTGAAGCTTTCTTT
CASSVLTGSTEAFF